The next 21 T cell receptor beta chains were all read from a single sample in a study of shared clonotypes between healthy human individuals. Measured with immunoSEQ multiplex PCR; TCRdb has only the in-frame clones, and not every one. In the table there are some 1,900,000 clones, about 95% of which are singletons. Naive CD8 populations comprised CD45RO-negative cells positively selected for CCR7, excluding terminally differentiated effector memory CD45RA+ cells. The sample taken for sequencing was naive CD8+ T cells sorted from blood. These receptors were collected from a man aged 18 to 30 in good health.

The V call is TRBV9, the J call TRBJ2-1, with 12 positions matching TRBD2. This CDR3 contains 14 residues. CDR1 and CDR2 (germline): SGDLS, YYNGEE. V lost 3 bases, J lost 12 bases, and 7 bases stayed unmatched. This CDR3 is CASSAGLAGSGQFF. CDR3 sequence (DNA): TGTGCCAGCAGCGCAGGACTAGCGGGATCAGGGCAGTTCTTC.

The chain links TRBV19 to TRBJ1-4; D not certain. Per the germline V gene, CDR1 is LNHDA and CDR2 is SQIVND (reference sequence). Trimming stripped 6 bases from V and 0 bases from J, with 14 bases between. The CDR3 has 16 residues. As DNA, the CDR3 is TGTGCCAGTAGGATCAGCCCAACCTCAACTAATGAAAAACTGTTTTTT. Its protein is CASRISPTSTNEKLFF.

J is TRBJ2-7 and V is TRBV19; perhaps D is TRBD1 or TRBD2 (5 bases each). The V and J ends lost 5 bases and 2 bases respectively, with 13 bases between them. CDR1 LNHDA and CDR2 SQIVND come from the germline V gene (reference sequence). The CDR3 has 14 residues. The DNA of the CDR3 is TGTGCCAGTAGTTCCCGATCGGGGCCCTACGAGCAGTACTTC. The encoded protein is CASSSRSGPYEQYF.

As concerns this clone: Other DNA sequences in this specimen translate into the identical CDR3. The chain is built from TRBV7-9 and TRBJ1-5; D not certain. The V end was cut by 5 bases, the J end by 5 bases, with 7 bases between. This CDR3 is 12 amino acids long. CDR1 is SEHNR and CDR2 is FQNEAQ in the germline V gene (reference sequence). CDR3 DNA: TGTGCCAGCAGCCTCGCGGATCAGCCCCAGCATTTT. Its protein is CASSLADQPQHF.

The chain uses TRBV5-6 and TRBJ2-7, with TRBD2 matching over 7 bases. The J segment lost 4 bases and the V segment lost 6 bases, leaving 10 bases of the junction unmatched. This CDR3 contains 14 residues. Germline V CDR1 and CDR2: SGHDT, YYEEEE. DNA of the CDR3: TGTGCCAGCACCCTAAGCGGGGCCGGTTACGAGCAGTACTTC. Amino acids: CASTLSGAGYEQYF.

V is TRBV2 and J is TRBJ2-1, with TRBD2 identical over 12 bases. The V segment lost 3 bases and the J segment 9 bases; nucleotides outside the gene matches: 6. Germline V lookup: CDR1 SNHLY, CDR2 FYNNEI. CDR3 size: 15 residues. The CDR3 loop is CASSDMTSGSGEQFF. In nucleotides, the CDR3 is TGTGCCAGCAGTGACATGACTAGCGGGAGTGGTGAGCAGTTCTTC.

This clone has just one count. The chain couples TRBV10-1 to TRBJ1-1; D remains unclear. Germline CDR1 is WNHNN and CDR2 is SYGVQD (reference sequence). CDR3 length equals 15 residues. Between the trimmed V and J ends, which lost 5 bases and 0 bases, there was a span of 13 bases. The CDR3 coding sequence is TGCGCCAGCAGTCCCGCTGGTACGATGAACACTGAAGCTTTCTTT. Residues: CASSPAGTMNTEAFF.

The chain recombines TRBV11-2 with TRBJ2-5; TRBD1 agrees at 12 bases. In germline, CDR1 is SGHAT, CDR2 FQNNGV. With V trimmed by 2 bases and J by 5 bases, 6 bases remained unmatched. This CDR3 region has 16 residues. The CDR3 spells CASSLWGQGARETQYF. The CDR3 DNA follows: TGTGCCAGCAGCTTATGGGGACAGGGGGCGAGGGAGACCCAGTACTTC.

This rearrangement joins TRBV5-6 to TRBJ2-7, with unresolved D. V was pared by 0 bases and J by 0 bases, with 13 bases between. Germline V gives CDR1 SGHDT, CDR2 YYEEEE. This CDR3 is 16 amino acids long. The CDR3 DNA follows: TGTGCCAGCAGCTTGGGGCAGGATCTCTTCTCCTACGAGCAGTACTTC. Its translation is CASSLGQDLFSYEQYF.

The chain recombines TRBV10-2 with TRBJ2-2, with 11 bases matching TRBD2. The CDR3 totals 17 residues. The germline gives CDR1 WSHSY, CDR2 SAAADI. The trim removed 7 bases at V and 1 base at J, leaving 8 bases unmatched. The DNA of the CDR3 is TGCGCCAGCATTACAGTAGCGGGGGGGCGGAACACCGGGGAGCTGTTTTTT. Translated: CASITVAGGRNTGELFF.

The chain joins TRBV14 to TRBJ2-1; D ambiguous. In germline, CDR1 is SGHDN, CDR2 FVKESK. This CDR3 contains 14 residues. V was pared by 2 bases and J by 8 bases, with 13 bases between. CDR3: CASSQLDPGDEQFF. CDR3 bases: TGTGCCAGCAGCCAATTAGACCCCGGCGATGAGCAGTTCTTC.

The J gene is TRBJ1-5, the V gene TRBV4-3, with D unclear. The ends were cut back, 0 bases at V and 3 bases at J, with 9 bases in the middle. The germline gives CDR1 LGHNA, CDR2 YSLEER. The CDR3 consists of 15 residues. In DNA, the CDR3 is TGCGCCAGCAGCCAAGACTGGGGAAACAATCAGCCCCAGCATTTT. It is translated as CASSQDWGNNQPQHF.

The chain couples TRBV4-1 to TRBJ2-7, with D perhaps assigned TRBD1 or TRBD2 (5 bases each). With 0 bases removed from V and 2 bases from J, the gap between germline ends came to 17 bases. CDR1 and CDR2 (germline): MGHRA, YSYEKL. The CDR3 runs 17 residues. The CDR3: CASSQDSGAGATYEQYF. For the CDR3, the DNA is TGCGCCAGCAGCCAAGATTCCGGGGCGGGTGCTACCTACGAGCAGTACTTC.

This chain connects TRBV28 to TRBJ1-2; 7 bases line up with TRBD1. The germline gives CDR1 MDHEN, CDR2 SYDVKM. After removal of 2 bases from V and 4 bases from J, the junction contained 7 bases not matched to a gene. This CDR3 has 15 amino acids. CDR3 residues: CASSLRRDSRYGYTF. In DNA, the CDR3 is TGTGCCAGCAGTTTACGACGGGACAGCCGCTATGGCTACACCTTC.

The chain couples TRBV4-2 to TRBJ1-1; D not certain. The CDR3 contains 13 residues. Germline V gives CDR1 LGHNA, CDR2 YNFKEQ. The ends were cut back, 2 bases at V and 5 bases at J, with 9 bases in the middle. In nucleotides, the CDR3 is TGTGCCAGCAGCCAAACACAGAGAACTGAAGCTTTCTTT. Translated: CASSQTQRTEAFF.

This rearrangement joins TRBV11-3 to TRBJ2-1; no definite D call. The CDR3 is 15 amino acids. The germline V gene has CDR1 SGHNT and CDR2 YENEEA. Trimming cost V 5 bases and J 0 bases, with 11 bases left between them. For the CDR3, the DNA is TGTGCCAGCAGCCTCGGACCCCTCTCCTACAATGAGCAGTTCTTC. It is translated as CASSLGPLSYNEQFF.

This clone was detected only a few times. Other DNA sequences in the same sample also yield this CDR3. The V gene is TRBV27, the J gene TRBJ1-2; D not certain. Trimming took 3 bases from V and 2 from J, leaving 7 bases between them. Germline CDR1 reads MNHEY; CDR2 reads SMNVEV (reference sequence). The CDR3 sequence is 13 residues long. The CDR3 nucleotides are TGTGCCAGCAGTTTTCAAGGGAACTATGGCTACACCTTC. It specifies CASSFQGNYGYTF.

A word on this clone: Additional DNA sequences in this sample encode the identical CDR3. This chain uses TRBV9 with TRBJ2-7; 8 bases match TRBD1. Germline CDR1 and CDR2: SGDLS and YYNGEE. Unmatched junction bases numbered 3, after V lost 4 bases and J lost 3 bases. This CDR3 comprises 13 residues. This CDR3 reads CASSTGTGYEQYF. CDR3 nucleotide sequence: TGTGCCAGCAGCACCGGGACAGGCTACGAGCAGTACTTC.

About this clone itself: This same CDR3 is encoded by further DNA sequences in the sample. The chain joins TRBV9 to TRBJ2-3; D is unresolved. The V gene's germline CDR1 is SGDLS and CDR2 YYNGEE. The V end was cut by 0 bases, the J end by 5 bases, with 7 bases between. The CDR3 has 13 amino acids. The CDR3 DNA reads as TGTGCCAGCAGCGTAGTTTCGGGAGATACGCAGTATTTT. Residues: CASSVVSGDTQYF.

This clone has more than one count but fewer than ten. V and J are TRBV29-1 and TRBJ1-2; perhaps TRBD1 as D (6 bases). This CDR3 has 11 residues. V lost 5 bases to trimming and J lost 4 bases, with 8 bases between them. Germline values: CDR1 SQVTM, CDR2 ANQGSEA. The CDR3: CSVYRAYGYTF. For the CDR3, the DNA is TGCAGCGTTTACAGGGCCTATGGCTACACCTTC.

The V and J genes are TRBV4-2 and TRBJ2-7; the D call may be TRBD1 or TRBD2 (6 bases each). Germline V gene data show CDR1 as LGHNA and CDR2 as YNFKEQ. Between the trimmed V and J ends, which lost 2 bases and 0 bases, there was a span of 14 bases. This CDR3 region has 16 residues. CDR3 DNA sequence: TGTGCCAGCAGCCAAAGGGGGGCGGGGAGCTCCTACGAGCAGTACTTC. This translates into CASSQRGAGSSYEQYF.